This TCR beta chain derives from a study of cytomegalovirus exposure and HLA in healthy donors. The PCR had 60 Vbeta and 13 Jbeta primers. Original processing notes: Roughly 80 million unique TCR beta chains, 9 million to 14 million shared, were counted in a later analysis. Data came from immunoSEQ multiplex PCR; TCRdb stores just in-frame clones and leaves some out. The V and J calls and the clone size are those of that table, but D and trimming were determined from the DNA. The sample contains about 130,000 clones, almost 85% of which appear only once. Sequenced: PBMCs. The TCR was taken from a boy younger than 10 in good health and CMV-seronegative.

CDR3 bases: TGTGCCAGCTCACCACCGAAGGGGGTTGGTGGCTACACCTTC. This translates into CASSPPKGVGGYTF. V is TRBV18 and J is TRBJ1-2, with a tentative D call TRBD1 (6 bases). V was clipped by 0 bases and J by 7 bases, with 12 bases between them. The CDR3 consists of 14 residues. CDR1 is KGHSH and CDR2 is LQKENI in the germline V gene.